The next 25 T cell receptor beta chains were all read from a single sample in a study of cytomegalovirus exposure and HLA in healthy donors. Libraries were prepared by immunoSEQ multiplex PCR; TCRdb keeps only in-frame clonotypes and omits some of them. The sample includes more than 140,000 clones, 85% to 90% of them seen just once. Sequenced: PBMCs. The receptors stem from a woman between 18 and 29 years old in good health and CMV-seropositive.

This clone was seen just once. This rearrangement joins TRBV23-1 to TRBJ2-7, with D perhaps matching TRBD1 (7 bases). TRBV23-1 has ORF status, its function being uncertain. The CDR3 extends over 15 amino acids. V lost 0 bases and J 2 bases, leaving 11 bases between the germline ends. The CDR3, as DNA: TGCGCCAGCAGTCAATCTTCCAGGGGGGCCTACGAGCAGTACTTC. Translation: CASSQSSRGAYEQYF.

This clone has just one count. The V call is TRBV2, the J call TRBJ2-1, with TRBD2 matching 10 bases. Trimming cost V 5 bases and J 4 bases; bases outside gene matches: 5. Germline CDR1 is SNHLY and CDR2 is FYNNEI. The CDR3 extends over 15 amino acids. The CDR3 here is CASSLSLAGYNEQFF. The CDR3 nucleotides are TGTGCCAGCAGTCTCTCACTAGCGGGATACAATGAGCAGTTCTTC.

This rearrangement joins TRBV12-5 to TRBJ1-3, with D perhaps matching TRBD1 (5 bases). The CDR3 extends over 15 amino acids. The ends were cut back, 2 bases at V and 2 bases at J, with 10 bases in the middle. The germline V gene has CDR1 LGHNT and CDR2 FRNRAP. Written as DNA, the CDR3 is TGTGCTAGTGGTTTGTCAGGGTCTGCTGGAAACACCATATATTTT. This translates into CASGLSGSAGNTIYF.

The chain has TRBV7-9 and TRBJ2-1; 9 nucleotides line up with TRBD1. CDR3 size: 16 residues. The V segment lost 5 bases and the J segment 6 bases; nucleotides outside the gene matches: 11. Germline V gene sequence: CDR1 SEHNR, CDR2 FQNEAQ (reference sequence). This CDR3 reads CASSLGGTGMFNEQFF. The CDR3, as DNA: TGTGCCAGCAGCCTGGGTGGGACAGGGATGTTCAATGAGCAGTTCTTC. Complete variable domain (other parts from reference TRBV7-9 and TRBJ2-1): DTGVSQNPRHKITKRGQNVTFRCDPISEHNRLYWYRQTLGQGPEFLTYFQNEAQLEKSRLLSDRFSAERPKGSFSTLEIQRTEQGDSAMYLCASSLGGTGMFNEQFFGPGTRLTVL.

The chain is built from TRBV6-1 and TRBJ2-7; TRBD1 aligns across 8 bases. Germline values: CDR1 MNHNS, CDR2 SASEGT. The V and J ends lost 4 bases and 5 bases, in that order; junction bases with no gene match: 7. The CDR3 is 14 residues long. The CDR3 sequence is CASSGQGAGHEQYF. The CDR3 DNA is TGTGCCAGCAGTGGTCAGGGGGCAGGCCACGAGCAGTACTTC.

Of note for this clone: Other DNA sequences in this sample translate to the same CDR3. The chain employs TRBV28 and TRBJ2-7; 7 bases are a match to TRBD1. The CDR3 spans 13 residues. Unmatched junction bases numbered 2, after V lost 6 bases and J lost 0 bases. Germline assignment: CDR1 MDHEN and CDR2 SYDVKM. In nucleotides, the CDR3 is TGTGCCAGCAGGAGACAGGGCTCCTACGAGCAGTACTTC. It is translated as CASRRQGSYEQYF.

CDR3 amino acids: CASSQHPTGAYNEQFF. Here the CDR3 DNA reads TGCGCCAGCAGCCAACACCCGACAGGGGCTTACAATGAGCAGTTCTTC. The rearrangement joins TRBV4-1 to TRBJ2-1, with 8 positions matching TRBD1. Per the germline V gene, CDR1 is MGHRA and CDR2 is YSYEKL. V shed 2 bases and J 4 bases; nucleotides not matched to a gene: 7. The CDR3 has 16 residues.

V and J are TRBV28 and TRBJ2-1, with TRBD1 matching over 9 bases. Germline CDR1 and CDR2: MDHEN and SYDVKM. This CDR3 comprises 14 residues. Trimming at V came to 5 bases and at J to 7 bases, leaving 6 bases not matched to a gene. The CDR3 coding sequence is TGTGCCAGCAGTGAAGGACAGGGGAGAAATGAGCAGTTCTTC. Translating it yields CASSEGQGRNEQFF.

The rearrangement uses TRBV27 and TRBJ2-1; 7 bases are a match to TRBD2. The CDR3 runs to 16 residues. V trimming: 4 bases; J trimming: 0 bases; junction bases outside the gene matches: 6. Looked up from germline, CDR1 is MNHEY and CDR2 is SMNVEV (reference sequence). The CDR3 spells CASSSSGRSSYNEQFF. DNA for the CDR3: TGTGCCAGCAGTTCTAGCGGTCGGAGCTCCTACAATGAGCAGTTCTTC.

This clone has a handful of counts. The genes are TRBV7-9 and TRBJ2-5; 14 bases are shared with TRBD2. With V trimmed by 4 bases and J by 4 bases, 8 bases remained unmatched. The germline gives CDR1 SEHNR, CDR2 FQNEAQ (reference sequence). This CDR3 is built from 17 residues. In nucleotides, the CDR3 is TGTGCCAGCAGCTCTCCCCCTGGGACTAGCGGGAGAGAGACCCAGTACTTC. It codes for CASSSPPGTSGRETQYF.

V usage is TRBV28 and J usage is TRBJ2-7; D may be TRBD1 (6 bases). The CDR3 extends over 16 amino acids. The germline V and J ends were trimmed by 3 bases and 0 bases, with 15 bases remaining between them. Germline CDR1 and CDR2: MDHEN and SYDVKM. The CDR3 nucleotides read TGTGCCAGCAGTTTGACAGGAGTCCGTACCTCCTACGAGCAGTACTTC. Encoded protein: CASSLTGVRTSYEQYF.

The chain employs TRBV13 and TRBJ1-2; TRBD1 might be the D (5 bases). Trimming took off 5 bases at V and 4 bases at J, with 14 bases between the two ends. Per germline, CDR1 PRHDT and CDR2 FYEKMQ (reference sequence). This CDR3 comprises 14 residues. CDR3 DNA sequence: TGTGCCAGCAGCCCTCAGGGTAATCCCTATGGCTACACCTTC. Its protein product is CASSPQGNPYGYTF.

The chain recombines TRBV6-5 with TRBJ2-3; the match to TRBD1 covers 10 bases. The CDR3 spans 13 residues. V shed 6 bases and J 5 bases; nucleotides not matched to a gene: 2. Germline V CDR1 and CDR2: MNHEY, SVGAGI. The CDR3 sequence is CASRGQGVDTQYF. The CDR3 nucleotides are TGTGCCAGCAGAGGACAGGGGGTAGATACGCAGTATTTT.

This chain joins TRBV29-1 and TRBJ1-4; weak D call: TRBD1 (6 bases). Germline V CDR1 and CDR2: SQVTM, ANQGSEA. Trimming took off 0 bases at V and 3 bases at J, with 14 bases between the two ends. The CDR3 extends over 16 amino acids. The CDR3 region is CSVEELRGLANEKLFF. CDR3 sequence (DNA): TGCAGCGTTGAAGAGCTCAGGGGTTTGGCTAATGAAAAACTGTTTTTT.

The rearrangement uses TRBV2 and TRBJ2-7; 11 bases align to TRBD2. There are 14 residues in the CDR3. Germline V lookup: CDR1 SNHLY, CDR2 FYNNEI. J was trimmed by 2 bases and V by 9 bases; bases with no gene match: 6. CDR3 region: CASHGTSGPYEQYF. CDR3 nucleotides: TGTGCCAGTCACGGGACTAGCGGTCCCTACGAGCAGTACTTC.

This rearrangement joins TRBV5-1 to TRBJ2-7, with D maybe TRBD2 (6 bases). The CDR3 runs to 15 residues. Germline loops: CDR1 SGHRS, CDR2 YFSETQ. Trimming took off 4 bases at V and 4 bases at J, with 18 bases between the two ends. This CDR3 is CASSRAGRSGYEQYF. For the CDR3, the DNA is TGCGCCAGCAGCCGGGCGGGGAGATCAGGTTACGAGCAGTACTTC.

V and J are TRBV29-1 and TRBJ2-7; D call uncertain. The CDR3 contains 8 residues. V was cut by 7 bases and J by 5 bases, with 3 bases left in between. Looked up from germline, CDR1 is SQVTM and CDR2 is ANQGSEA. The CDR3 region has the DNA TGCAGCGCCGACGAGCAGTACTTC. Translation: CSADEQYF.

The rearrangement joins TRBV2 to TRBJ2-7, with D possibly being TRBD1 (5 bases). Trimming stripped 7 bases from V and 3 bases from J, with 10 bases between. The CDR3 covers 12 residues. Germline V gene sequence: CDR1 SNHLY, CDR2 FYNNEI. This chain's CDR3 is CASKGSHYEQYF. The CDR3 nucleotides read TGTGCCAGCAAGGGGTCACACTACGAGCAGTACTTC.

This clone has a single count. This chain connects TRBV30 to TRBJ2-1; D is undetermined. CDR1 GTSNPN and CDR2 SVGIG come from the germline V gene (reference sequence). Trimming cost V 2 bases and J 8 bases, with 13 bases left between them. The CDR3 length is 13 residues. The CDR3 region is CAWSIGGDDEQFF. The CDR3 nucleotides are TGTGCCTGGAGTATCGGCGGAGACGATGAGCAGTTCTTC.

The chain recombines TRBV5-1 with TRBJ1-1; 8 positions match TRBD1. Germline lookup yields CDR1 SGHRS and CDR2 YFSETQ. The CDR3 is 13 amino acids. Trimming at V came to 2 bases and at J to 6 bases, leaving 3 bases not matched to a gene. The CDR3 region is CASSLQQGAEAFF. The CDR3 DNA is TGCGCCAGCAGCTTACAACAGGGGGCTGAAGCTTTCTTT.

A remark on this clone: The identical CDR3 is also encoded by other nucleotide sequences in the sample. DNA of the CDR3: TGTGCCAGCAGCCTAGGGACAGCCAGTGGAAACACCATATATTTT. It yields the protein CASSLGTASGNTIYF. The rearrangement joins TRBV11-2 to TRBJ1-3; 7 bases align to TRBD1. The V and J ends lost 5 bases and 3 bases, in that order; junction bases with no gene match: 7. Germline V CDR1 and CDR2: SGHAT, FQNNGV. The CDR3 contains 15 residues.

This clone has more than one count but fewer than ten. This sequence joins TRBV4-2 and TRBJ1-4; D uncertain. Germline-derived CDR1 and CDR2 are LGHNA and YNFKEQ. The CDR3 extends over 13 amino acids. V was trimmed by 4 bases and J by 5 bases, leaving 8 bases between them. CDR3 sequence reads: CASSPEENEKLFF. In DNA, the CDR3 is TGTGCCAGCAGCCCAGAGGAGAATGAAAAACTGTTTTTT.

The V gene is TRBV30, the J gene TRBJ2-7; TRBD2 matches 7 bases. V lost 5 bases and J lost 3; bases outside the gene matches: 13. CDR1 is GTSNPN and CDR2 is SVGIG in the germline V gene (reference sequence). The CDR3 is 15 residues long. CDR3 nucleotide sequence: TGTGCCTGGTGTAAGGCGGGAGTTAGGAACTACGAGCAGTACTTC. Residues: CAWCKAGVRNYEQYF. Full variable domain (outside the CDR3, taken from reference TRBV30 and TRBJ2-7): SQTIHQWPATLVQPVGSPLSLECTVEGTSNPNLYWYRQAAGRGLQLLFYSVGIGQISSEVPQNLSASRPQDRQFILSSKKLLLSDSGFYLCAWCKAGVRNYEQYFGPGTRLTVT.

The CDR3 protein is CASSAGVGTIGQFF. The CDR3 DNA sequence: TGTGCCAGCAGCGCGGGAGTTGGTACAATCGGGCAGTTCTTC. The chain joins TRBV6-5 to TRBJ2-1, with TRBD2 matching 7 bases. This CDR3 contains 14 residues. Germline CDR1 and CDR2: MNHEY and SVGAGI. Trimming cost V 6 bases and J 12 bases; bases outside gene matches: 14.

V is TRBV12-5 and J is TRBJ2-7; TRBD2 aligns across 9 bases. Germline V gene lookup returns CDR1 LGHNT and CDR2 FRNRAP. V shed 1 base, J shed 4 bases, and the junction held 2 bases outside the gene matches. The CDR3 runs 14 residues. The CDR3 DNA reads TGTGCTAGTGGTTTGGGGCGGGAGGGTTACGAGCAGTACTTC. The encoded protein is CASGLGREGYEQYF.